Below are 27 T cell receptor beta chains sequenced from a single sample in a study of blood T cell repertoires in COVID-19. Only in-frame clones appear in the TCRdb table, and some are missing; sequencing was by immunoSEQ multiplex PCR. Of some 360,000 clones listed, around 87% are singletons. Material: peripheral blood. These receptors all come from a woman aged 55-70 years with COVID-19, enrolled during active disease.

The chain joins TRBV5-4 to TRBJ2-7; 7 nucleotides align to TRBD1. The CDR3 extends over 13 amino acids. Germline V lookup: CDR1 SGHNT, CDR2 YYREEE (reference sequence). V was clipped by 4 bases and J by 6 bases; unmatched bases: 7. CDR3 protein: CASSPTGVGEQYF. CDR3 DNA sequence: TGTGCCAGCAGCCCTACAGGGGTCGGCGAGCAGTACTTC. Full variable domain (remainder filled in from reference TRBV5-4 and TRBJ2-7): ETGVTQSPTHLIKTRGQQVTLRCSSQSGHNTVSWYQQALGQGPQFIFQYYREEENGRGNFPPRFSGLQFPNYSSELNVNALELDDSALYLCASSPTGVGEQYFGPGTRLTVT.

The CDR3 reads CASSQGTGDPQHF. CDR3 sequence (DNA): TGTGCCAGCAGCCAAGGAACAGGTGACCCCCAGCATTTT. The gene calls are TRBV14 and TRBJ1-5; tentative D call: TRBD1 (5 bases). The germline V gene has CDR1 SGHDN and CDR2 FVKESK. Trimming cost V 1 base and J 10 bases, with 11 bases left between them. The CDR3 is 13 amino acids.

The chain has TRBV5-1 and TRBJ2-1, with 8 positions matching TRBD2. V trimming: 3 bases; J trimming: 4 bases; junction bases outside the gene matches: 9. Germline CDR1 and CDR2: SGHRS and YFSETQ. CDR3 length: 16 amino acids. For the CDR3, the DNA is TGCGCCAGCAGCTCGGGGCCCGGGGGGGCGTACAATGAGCAGTTCTTC. It translates to CASSSGPGGAYNEQFF.

CDR3 nucleotide sequence: TGCGCCAGCAGACTAGCAGCGGGCTTTAACACCGGGGAGCTGTTTTTT. It translates to CASRLAAGFNTGELFF. The J gene is TRBJ2-2, the V gene TRBV5-1, with TRBD2 as a possible D gene (6 bases). Deletions cut 5 bases from V and 2 bases from J, with 16 bases between. The CDR3 length is 16 residues. CDR1 and CDR2 (germline): SGHRS, YFSETQ.

J is TRBJ1-2 and V is TRBV11-2; 9 bases match TRBD1. The trim removed 3 bases at V and 3 bases at J, leaving 5 bases unmatched. The CDR3 covers 15 residues. From germline, CDR1 is SGHAT and CDR2 FQNNGV. The CDR3 sequence is CASSFRDRGYYGYTF. CDR3 coding DNA: TGTGCCAGCAGCTTCCGCGACAGGGGGTACTATGGCTACACCTTC.

This rearrangement joins TRBV7-6 to TRBJ2-3; 14 positions agree with TRBD2. J lost 2 bases, V lost 5 bases, and 6 bases had no gene match. The CDR3 is 17 residues long. Per the germline V gene, CDR1 is SGHVS and CDR2 is FNYEAQ. CDR3 loop: CASSPGLAGGATDTQYF. CDR3 DNA: TGTGCCAGCAGCCCAGGACTAGCGGGGGGTGCCACAGATACGCAGTATTTT.

The rearrangement uses TRBV19 and TRBJ2-7; 8 positions match TRBD1. V shed 10 bases, J shed 1 base, and the junction held 27 bases outside the gene matches. CDR1 is LNHDA, CDR2 SQIVND, per germline (reference sequence). CDR3 length: 20 residues. CDR3 in DNA: TGTGCCACTAACCACGGCGCTGGACAGACCGGGACAGGATCTTCCTACGAGCAGTACTTC. The encoded protein is CATNHGAGQTGTGSSYEQYF.

The V call is TRBV9, the J call TRBJ2-2, with 7 positions matching TRBD1. Germline V CDR1 and CDR2: SGDLS, YYNGEE. J gave up 4 bases and V 6 bases, and 12 bases lay outside the gene matches. CDR3 size: 16 residues. For the CDR3, the DNA is TGTGCCAGCACCACCGGAGAGGGGGCGGGCACCGGGGAGCTGTTTTTT. This codes for CASTTGEGAGTGELFF.

V and J are TRBV19 and TRBJ2-1; 12 bases align to TRBD2. CDR3 length: 15 residues. Losses at the gene ends were 5 bases for V and 12 bases for J; bases not matched to a gene: 11. The V gene's germline CDR1 is LNHDA and CDR2 SQIVND (reference sequence). CDR3 sequence: CASSPRLAGALGQFF. The CDR3 DNA reads TGTGCCAGTAGTCCAAGACTAGCGGGGGCCCTGGGGCAGTTCTTC.

The rearrangement joins TRBV7-8 to TRBJ1-2; the match to TRBD1 covers 10 bases. CDR1 and CDR2 from the germline V gene are SGHVS and FQNEAQ. Trimming removed 1 base from V and 4 bases from J; junction bases left unmatched: 3. The CDR3 is made up of 15 amino acids. The CDR3 spells CASSLGTGGFYGYTF. CDR3 bases: TGTGCCAGCAGCTTAGGGACAGGGGGGTTCTATGGCTACACCTTC.

The chain carries TRBV3-1 (or the pseudogene TRBV3-2) and TRBJ2-5; D is uncertain. Trimming cost V 0 bases and J 5 bases, with 10 bases left between them. Germline CDR1 reads LGHDT; CDR2 reads YNNKEL (reference sequence). The length of the CDR3 is 14 residues. The CDR3 loop reads CASSQEPVRETQYF. CDR3 bases: TGTGCCAGCAGCCAAGAGCCGGTCCGGGAGACCCAGTACTTC.

This chain connects TRBV28 to TRBJ2-6, with 8 bases lining up with TRBD1. Losses at the gene ends were 5 bases for V and 4 bases for J; bases not matched to a gene: 13. Germline values: CDR1 MDHEN, CDR2 SYDVKM. This CDR3 is built from 18 residues. CDR3 sequence (DNA): TGTGCCAGCAGTCCGGGACAGGAAATTCTCCCCGGGGCCAACGTCCTGACTTTC. Amino acid sequence: CASSPGQEILPGANVLTF.

This chain uses TRBV5-1 with TRBJ2-1; maybe TRBD1 (6 bases). The germline V gene has CDR1 SGHRS and CDR2 YFSETQ. This CDR3 region has 14 residues. Trimming shortened V by 0 bases and J by 7 bases, and 11 bases separated the two germline ends. CDR3 in amino acids: CASSLGGQENEQFF. The CDR3 region has the DNA TGCGCCAGCAGCTTGGGGGGGCAGGAGAATGAGCAGTTCTTC. The whole variable domain, remainder taken from reference TRBV5-1 and TRBJ2-1, is KAGVTQTPRYLIKTRGQQVTLSCSPISGHRSVSWYQQTPGQGLQFLFEYFSETQRNKGNFPGRFSGRQFSNSRSEMNVSTLELGDSALYLCASSLGGQENEQFFGPGTRLTVL.

To note about this clone: The same CDR3 is also encoded by other DNA sequences in this sample. J is TRBJ1-4 and V is TRBV4-1, with D possibly being TRBD1 (6 bases). Germline V gene lookup returns CDR1 MGHRA and CDR2 YSYEKL. The CDR3 has 16 residues. Trimming shortened V by 1 base and J by 0 bases, and 9 bases separated the two germline ends. The CDR3 spells CASSQANRATNEKLFF. The DNA of the CDR3 is TGCGCCAGCAGCCAAGCCAACAGGGCAACTAATGAAAAACTGTTTTTT.

The rearrangement links TRBV21-1 to TRBJ2-5; no DNA check was done on the table's D call, TRBD2. TRBV21-1 is a pseudogene segment. The CDR3 extends over 17 amino acids. CDR3 region: CASSKVLITVPQETQYF. In DNA form, the CDR3 reads TGTGCCAGCAGCAAAGTCCTCATAACGGTCCCTCAAGAGACCCAGTACTTC.

The V call is TRBV7-6, the J call TRBJ2-5; D gene uncertain. The CDR3 totals 16 residues. The ends were cut back, 0 bases at V and 4 bases at J, with 15 bases in the middle. The germline V gene has CDR1 SGHVS and CDR2 FNYEAQ. The CDR3, as DNA: TGTGCCAGCAGCTTAGCTGCGTTGGGTCGGGTAGAGACCCAGTACTTC. This translates into CASSLAALGRVETQYF.

This rearrangement joins TRBV19 to TRBJ1-2; D is possibly TRBD1 (6 bases). Germline CDR1 and CDR2: LNHDA and SQIVND (reference sequence). The CDR3 loop spans 14 amino acids. V lost 5 bases and J lost 8, with 18 bases in between. CDR3 in amino acids: CASSPSGEGWGYTF. For the CDR3, the DNA is TGTGCCAGTAGTCCATCAGGGGAGGGCTGGGGCTACACCTTC.

The chain has TRBV6-5 and TRBJ2-1; 10 nucleotides line up with TRBD2. Germline loops: CDR1 MNHEY, CDR2 SVGAGI. The CDR3 is made up of 13 amino acids. The ends lost 6 bases at V and 12 bases at J; junction bases unmatched: 8. CDR3 bases: TGTGCCAGCAGAACGAGCGGGGGGGCTGGGCAGTTCTTC. Its protein is CASRTSGGAGQFF.

The J gene is TRBJ1-5, the V gene TRBV15; weak D call: TRBD1 (6 bases). CDR1 LNHNV and CDR2 YYDKDF come from the germline V gene (reference sequence). Trimming stripped 6 bases from V and 3 bases from J, with 15 bases between. The CDR3 has 15 residues. The CDR3 region is CATRTQGGNNQPQHF. CDR3 in DNA: TGTGCCACCAGGACACAGGGTGGTAACAATCAGCCCCAGCATTTT.

This rearrangement joins TRBV5-6 to TRBJ2-1; 14 bases align to TRBD2. CDR3 length equals 16 residues. Germline-derived CDR1 and CDR2 are SGHDT and YYEEEE. V shed 2 bases and J 10 bases; nucleotides not matched to a gene: 8. The CDR3: CASSFMTSGGASEQFF. CDR3 nucleotide sequence: TGTGCCAGCAGCTTTATGACTAGCGGGGGGGCCAGCGAGCAGTTCTTC.

In DNA, the CDR3 is TGTGCCAGCAGAATTAGGGGACAGGGTGGATTCAACTATGGCTACACCTTC. Translation gives CASRIRGQGGFNYGYTF. J is TRBJ1-2 and V is TRBV6-4; the match to TRBD1 covers 9 bases. Germline-derived CDR1 and CDR2 are MRHNA and SNTAGT. This CDR3 comprises 17 residues. J was trimmed by 2 bases and V by 6 bases; bases with no gene match: 13.

This sequence joins TRBV2 and TRBJ1-1, with D perhaps TRBD1 (5 bases). The CDR3 runs 13 residues. V was clipped by 4 bases and J by 2 bases, with 8 bases between them. Germline CDR1 reads SNHLY; CDR2 reads FYNNEI. The CDR3 loop is CASSVGVNTEAFF. The CDR3 bases are TGTGCCAGCAGTGTAGGGGTTAACACTGAAGCTTTCTTT.

The rearrangement links TRBV6-5 to TRBJ2-7, with TRBD1 matching 8 bases. From germline, CDR1 is MNHEY and CDR2 SVGAGI. The CDR3 consists of 16 residues. Trimming removed 0 bases from V and 3 bases from J; junction bases left unmatched: 7. CDR3 sequence: CASSYSPRGQSYEQYF. The DNA of the CDR3 is TGTGCCAGCAGTTACTCGCCCAGGGGGCAGAGCTACGAGCAGTACTTC.

The chain has TRBV6-5 and TRBJ2-1; the match to TRBD1 covers 9 bases. The germline V gene encodes CDR1 MNHEY and CDR2 SVGAGI. This CDR3 spans 15 amino acids. After removal of 6 bases from V and 8 bases from J, the junction contained 11 bases not matched to a gene. CDR3 region: CASSLRTGDPYEQFF. The CDR3 bases are TGTGCCAGCAGCCTAAGGACAGGGGACCCCTATGAGCAGTTCTTC.

The chain carries TRBV18 and TRBJ1-1, with D perhaps TRBD1 (5 bases). The V end was cut by 3 bases, the J end by 4 bases, with 15 bases between. Looked up from germline, CDR1 is KGHSH and CDR2 is LQKENI. The CDR3 has 15 amino acids. CDR3 loop: CASSPRLPGGTEAFF. CDR3 coding DNA: TGTGCCAGCTCACCCCGTCTTCCGGGGGGCACTGAAGCTTTCTTT.

This sequence joins TRBV6-5 and TRBJ1-5; unclear D gene. With 4 bases removed from V and 6 bases from J, the gap between germline ends came to 10 bases. The CDR3 totals 13 residues. Per the germline V gene, CDR1 is MNHEY and CDR2 is SVGAGI. The CDR3 region is CASSSRGGQPQHF. CDR3 DNA: TGTGCCAGCAGTTCCCGGGGAGGTCAGCCCCAGCATTTT.

The rearrangement links TRBV28 to TRBJ2-1, with 9 nucleotides matching TRBD1. CDR1 MDHEN and CDR2 SYDVKM come from the germline V gene. V shed 3 bases and J 8 bases; nucleotides not matched to a gene: 11. The CDR3 runs 16 residues. CDR3 sequence reads: CASSFVQGALAYEQFF. The DNA for the CDR3 is TGTGCCAGCAGTTTTGTACAGGGGGCCTTAGCCTATGAGCAGTTCTTC.